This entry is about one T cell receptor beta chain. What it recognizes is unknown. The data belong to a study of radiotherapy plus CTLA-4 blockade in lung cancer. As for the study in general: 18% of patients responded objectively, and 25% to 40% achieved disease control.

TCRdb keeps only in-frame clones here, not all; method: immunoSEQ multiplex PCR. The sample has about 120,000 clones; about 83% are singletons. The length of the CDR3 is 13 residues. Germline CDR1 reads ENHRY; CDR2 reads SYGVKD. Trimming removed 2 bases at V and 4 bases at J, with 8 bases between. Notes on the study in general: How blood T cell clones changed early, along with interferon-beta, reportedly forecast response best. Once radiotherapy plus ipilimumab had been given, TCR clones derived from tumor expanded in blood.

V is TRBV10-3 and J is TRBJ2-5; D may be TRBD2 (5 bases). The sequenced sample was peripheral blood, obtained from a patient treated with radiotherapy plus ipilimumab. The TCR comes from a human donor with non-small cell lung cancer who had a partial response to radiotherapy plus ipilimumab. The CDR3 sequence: CAISEGAGETQYF. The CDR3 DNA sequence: TGTGCCATCAGTGAGGGTGCGGGAGAGACCCAGTACTTC.